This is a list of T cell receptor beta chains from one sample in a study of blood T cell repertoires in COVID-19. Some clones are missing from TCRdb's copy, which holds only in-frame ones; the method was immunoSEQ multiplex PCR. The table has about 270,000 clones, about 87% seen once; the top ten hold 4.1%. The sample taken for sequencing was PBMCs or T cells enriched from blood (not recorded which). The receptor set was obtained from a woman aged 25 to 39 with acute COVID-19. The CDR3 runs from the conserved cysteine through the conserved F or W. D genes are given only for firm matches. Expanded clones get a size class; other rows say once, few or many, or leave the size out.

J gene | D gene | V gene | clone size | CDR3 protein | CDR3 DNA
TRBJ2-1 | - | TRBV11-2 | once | CASSGSSYNEQFF | TGTGCCAGCAGCGGGAGCTCCTACAATGAGCAGTTCTTC
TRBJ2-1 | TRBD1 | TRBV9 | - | CASSQGGGSYNEQFF | TGTGCCAGCAGCCAAGGGGGCGGCTCCTACAATGAGCAGTTCTTC
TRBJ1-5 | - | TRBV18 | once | CASSPPGEGGNQPQHF | TGTGCCAGCTCACCGCCGGGGGAAGGAGGCAATCAGCCCCAGCATTTT
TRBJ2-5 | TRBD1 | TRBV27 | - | CASSLRTGRRETQYF | TGTGCCAGCAGTTTGAGGACAGGGAGGCGAGAGACCCAGTACTTC
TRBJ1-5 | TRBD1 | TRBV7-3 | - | CASSSGQGSQPQHF | TGTGCCAGCAGCTCGGGACAGGGATCTCAGCCCCAGCATTTT
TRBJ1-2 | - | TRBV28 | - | CASSFTGDGYTF | TGTGCCAGCAGTTTCACGGGGGACGGCTACACCTTC
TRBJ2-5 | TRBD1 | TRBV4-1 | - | CASSQRTGQETQYF | TGCGCCAGCAGCCAAAGGACAGGACAAGAGACCCAGTACTTC
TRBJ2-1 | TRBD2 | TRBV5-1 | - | CASSLASGGPDEQFF | TGCGCCAGCAGCTTGGCCTCGGGAGGGCCGGATGAGCAGTTCTTC
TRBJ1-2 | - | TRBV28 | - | CASSLQASYGYTF | TGTGCCAGCAGTCTCCAGGCAAGCTATGGCTACACCTTC
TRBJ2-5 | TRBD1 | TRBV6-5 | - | CASSYSSGGRETQYF | TGTGCCAGCAGTTACTCTTCAGGGGGCAGGGAGACCCAGTACTTC
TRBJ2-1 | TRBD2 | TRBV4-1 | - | CASSPKPSGGFGEQFF | TGCGCCAGCAGCCCAAAGCCTAGCGGGGGCTTTGGGGAGCAGTTCTTC
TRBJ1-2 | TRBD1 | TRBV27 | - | CASSSIGTVIYGYTF | TGTGCCAGCAGTTCGATCGGGACAGTCATTTATGGCTACACCTTC
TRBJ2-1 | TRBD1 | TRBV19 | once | CASSRDRGYNEQFF | TGTGCCAGTAGCCGGGACAGGGGGTACAATGAGCAGTTCTTC
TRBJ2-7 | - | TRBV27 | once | CASTSTEYEQYF | TGTGCCAGCACCTCGACAGAATACGAGCAGTACTTC
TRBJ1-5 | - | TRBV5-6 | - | CASSLGGSNQPQHF | TGTGCCAGCAGCTTGGGGGGCAGCAATCAGCCCCAGCATTTT
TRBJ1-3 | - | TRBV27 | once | CAAGDISGNTIYF | TGTGCCGCCGGGGACATCTCTGGAAACACCATATATTTT
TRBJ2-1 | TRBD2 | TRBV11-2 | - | CASSLQAGGPEQFF | TGTGCCAGCAGCTTACAAGCGGGAGGGCCGGAGCAGTTCTTC
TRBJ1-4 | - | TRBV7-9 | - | CASSPATNEKLFF | TGTGCCAGCAGCCCTGCAACTAATGAAAAACTGTTTTTT
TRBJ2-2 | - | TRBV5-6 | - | CASSPGHTGELFF | TGTGCCAGCAGCCCTGGGCACACCGGGGAGCTGTTTTTT
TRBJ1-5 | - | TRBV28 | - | CASSRRGGNQPQHF | TGTGCCAGCAGTCGAAGGGGTGGCAATCAGCCCCAGCATTTT
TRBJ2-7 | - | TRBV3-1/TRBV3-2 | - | CASSQGTAYEQYF | TGTGCCAGCAGCCAAGGGACAGCATACGAGCAGTACTTC
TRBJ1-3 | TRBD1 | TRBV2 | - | CAHRGPSGNTIYF | TGTGCCCACAGGGGGCCCTCTGGAAACACCATATATTTT
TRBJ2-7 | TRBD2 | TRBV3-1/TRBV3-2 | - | CASSPRLGLAGVIEQYF | TGTGCCAGCAGCCCACGCCTGGGACTAGCGGGAGTTATCGAGCAGTACTTC
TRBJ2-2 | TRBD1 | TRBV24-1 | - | CATSDHYRGPNTGELFF | TGTGCCACCAGTGATCATTACAGGGGGCCGAACACCGGGGAGCTGTTTTTT
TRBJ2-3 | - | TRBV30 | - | CAWSPRRGTDTQYF | TGTGCCTGGAGTCCCCGGCGAGGGACAGATACGCAGTATTTT
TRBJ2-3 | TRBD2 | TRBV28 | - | CASSLGTSGGTDTQYF | TGTGCCAGCAGTTTAGGGACTAGCGGGGGCACAGATACGCAGTATTTT